This TCR beta chain was observed in a study of T cell responses to AZD1222 COVID-19 vaccine. Germline trimming cut 7 bases from V and 5 bases from J; bases unmatched to any gene: 7. The CDR3 is 14 amino acids. Germline assignment: CDR1 MNHNY and CDR2 SVGAGI (reference sequence). Repertoires were generated with immunoSEQ multiplex PCR, while TCRdb's copy carries only in-frame clones and drops some. The data hold roughly 56,000 clones, with over 75% observed a single time. The chain carries TRBV6-6 and TRBJ2-7; TRBD1 matches at 11 bases. The source is an adult who received the AZD1222 COVID-19 vaccine. The source was peripheral blood, collected 28 days after the second AZD1222 dose. The CDR3 is CASTPGQGVNEQYF. The CDR3 nucleotides read TGTGCCAGCACCCCGGGACAGGGGGTAAACGAGCAGTACTTC.